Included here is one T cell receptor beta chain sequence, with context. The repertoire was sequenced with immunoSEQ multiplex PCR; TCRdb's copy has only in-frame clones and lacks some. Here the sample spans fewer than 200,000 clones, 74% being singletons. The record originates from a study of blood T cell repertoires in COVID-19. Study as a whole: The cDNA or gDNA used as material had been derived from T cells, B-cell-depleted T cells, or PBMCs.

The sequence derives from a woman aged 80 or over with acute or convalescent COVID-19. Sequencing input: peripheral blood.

This CDR3 reads CASSYRRAGNSPLHF. Here the CDR3 DNA reads TGTGCCAGCAGTTACCGCAGGGCTGGCAATTCACCCCTCCACTTT. The genes are TRBV6-2 or TRBV6-3 and TRBJ1-6; the D gene is possibly TRBD1 (5 bases). Germline loops: CDR1 MNHEY, CDR2 SVGEGT. Trimming removed 2 bases from V and 7 bases from J, with 12 bases in between. The CDR3 sequence is 15 residues long.